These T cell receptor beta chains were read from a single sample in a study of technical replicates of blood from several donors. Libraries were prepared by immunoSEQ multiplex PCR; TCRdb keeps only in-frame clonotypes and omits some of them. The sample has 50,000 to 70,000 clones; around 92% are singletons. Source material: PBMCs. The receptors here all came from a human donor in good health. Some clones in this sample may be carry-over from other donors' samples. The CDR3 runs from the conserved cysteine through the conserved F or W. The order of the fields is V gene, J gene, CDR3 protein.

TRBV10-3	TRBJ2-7	CAAQGESYEQYF
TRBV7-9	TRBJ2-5	CASSFWSSGGGETQYF
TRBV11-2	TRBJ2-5	CASSPDRAGAGETQYF
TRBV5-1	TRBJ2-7	CASSWTSGAPLEQYF
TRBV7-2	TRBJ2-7	CASSLSLQGTYEQYF
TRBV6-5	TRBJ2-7	CASRGGGHHEQYF
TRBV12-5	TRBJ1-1	CASPGQLNTEAFF
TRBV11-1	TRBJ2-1	CASSLRGLAATNEQFF
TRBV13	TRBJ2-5	CASSSDPRAETQYF
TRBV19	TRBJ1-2	CASSMEGTSRGYTF
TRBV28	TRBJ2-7	CASSLFVGGGGSGEQYF
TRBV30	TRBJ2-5	CAWSVTRDSKIGETQYF
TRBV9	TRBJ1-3	CASSPLSGSGNTIYF
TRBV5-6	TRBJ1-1	CASSLLPGEAFF
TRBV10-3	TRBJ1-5	CAISEGTGSNQPQHF
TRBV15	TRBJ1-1	CAAGNLKSEAFF
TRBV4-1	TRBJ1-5	CASSGQVNQPQHF
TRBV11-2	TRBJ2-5	CASSLDSGGGRETQYF
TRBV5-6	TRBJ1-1	CASSTPGQKNTEAFF
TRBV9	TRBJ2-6	CASREGLSGANVLTF
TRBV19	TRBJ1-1	CASSPRQGMNTEAFF
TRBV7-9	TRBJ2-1	CASSPGTGINEQFF
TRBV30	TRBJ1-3	CASPARRGNTIYF
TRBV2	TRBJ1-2	CASRGGTGYGYTF
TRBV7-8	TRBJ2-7	CASSRSGRSSYEQYF
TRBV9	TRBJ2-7	CASSLNPLDEQYF
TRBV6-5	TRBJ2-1	CASRLTDGKYNEQFF
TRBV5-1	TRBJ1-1	CASSYGTGWTEAFF
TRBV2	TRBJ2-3	CASGRGTSGSRDTQYF
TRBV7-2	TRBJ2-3	CASSQTRVSTDTQYF
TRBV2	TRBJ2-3	CASSDRGLTDTQYF
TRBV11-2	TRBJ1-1	CASSGQGATNTEAFF
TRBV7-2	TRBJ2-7	CASSLRLAGWYEQYF
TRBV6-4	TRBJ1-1	CASSRLEGTEAFF
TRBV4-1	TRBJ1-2	CASSQDRTGSFGYTF
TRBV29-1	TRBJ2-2	CSVGKTSGGGNTGELFF
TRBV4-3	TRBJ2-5	CASSQATGLAEGETQYF
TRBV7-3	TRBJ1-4	CASSRDRGEKLFF
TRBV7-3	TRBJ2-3	CASSLTGLATDTQYF
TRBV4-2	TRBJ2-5	CASSQDASGGQETQYF
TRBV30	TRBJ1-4	CALGFIGTADEKLFF
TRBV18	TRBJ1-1	CASSTGVGTEAFF
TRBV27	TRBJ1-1	CASSLSRNTEAFF
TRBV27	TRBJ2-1	CASRGLASYNEQFF
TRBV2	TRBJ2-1	CASSEPTGSSNEQFF
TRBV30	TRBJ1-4	CAWHDREALNEKLFF
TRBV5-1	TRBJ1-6	CASSYGGSNSPLHF
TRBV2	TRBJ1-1	CASSRQGENTEAFF
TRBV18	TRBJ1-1	CASSPPTGGFSTEAFF
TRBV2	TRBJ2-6	CASSGQSGANVLTF
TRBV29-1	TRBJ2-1	CSVDWIGDLNEQFF
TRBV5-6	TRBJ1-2	CASSFRGGYGYTF
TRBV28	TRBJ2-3	CASSTRLAGDPDTQYF
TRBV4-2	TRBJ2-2	CASSQAGTGGFGELFF
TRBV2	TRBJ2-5	CASTQTRTGQETQYF
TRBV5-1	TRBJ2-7	CASSSDGTAGYEQYF
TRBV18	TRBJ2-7	CASSPSGLAGAEQYF
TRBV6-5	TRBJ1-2	CASSPGQLSNYGYTF
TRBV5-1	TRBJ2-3	CASTLLAGGTADTQYF
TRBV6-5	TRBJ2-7	CASSAGISYEQYF